The 25 T cell receptor beta chains listed next were all sequenced from one sample in a study of T cells expressing NK-cell markers. TCRdb re-called the 5' RACE reads and shows each CDR3 protein once, DNA omitted. Listed are about 260,000 distinct CDR3 sequences; 0.39% falls within the top ten. Sequencing was done on a sample of blood T cells: a sorted CD56 or NKG2C T cell subset, CD4+ or CD8+ T cells, or bulk PBMC T cells (not recorded which). These receptors all stem from a young man in good health.

CDR3 in amino acids: CASSLLLGQGNIQYF. This sequence joins TRBV12-3 or TRBV12-4 and TRBJ2-4; as DNA is missing, the TRBD1 call by TCRdb cannot be tested. The CDR3 has 15 residues.

The CDR3 region is CASSLSSSGPYEQYF. This chain uses TRBV5-4 with TRBJ2-7; the D call of TRBD2 rests on TCRdb alone, since no DNA is present to check it. The CDR3 covers 15 residues. CDR1 is SGHNT and CDR2 is YYREEE in the germline V gene (reference sequence). Filled out from reference TRBV5-4 and TRBJ2-7, the complete variable domain reads ETGVTQSPTHLIKTRGQQVTLRCSSQSGHNTVSWYQQALGQGPQFIFQYYREEENGRGNFPPRFSGLQFPNYSSELNVNALELDDSALYLCASSLSSSGPYEQYFGPGTRLTVT.

The rearrangement joins TRBV3-1 to TRBJ2-2; TCRdb's D call of TRBD2 is untestable without DNA. The germline V gene encodes CDR1 LGHDT and CDR2 YNNKEL (reference sequence). The CDR3 consists of 18 residues. This chain's CDR3 is CASSRGRPGTLYTGELFF.

This rearrangement joins TRBV6-1 to TRBJ2-7; TCRdb names TRBD1, which stays unverified in the absence of DNA. CDR1 MNHNS and CDR2 SASEGT come from the germline V gene. This CDR3 comprises 12 residues. CDR3 amino acids: CASGRDYYEQYF.

The chain employs TRBV30 and TRBJ2-1; TCRdb's D call, TRBD2, is unchecked because there is no DNA. The CDR3 consists of 13 residues. The germline V gene has CDR1 GTSNPN and CDR2 SVGIG (reference sequence). The CDR3 spells CAWSATSGSTEFF.

The chain recombines TRBV7-9 with TRBJ2-3; TCRdb calls TRBD2, which cannot be checked without DNA. The CDR3 consists of 17 residues. Germline CDR1 reads SEHNR; CDR2 reads FQNEAQ (reference sequence). The CDR3 spells CASSQSLLAGGTDTQYF.

The CDR3 region is CASSFIAGVITGELFF. V is TRBV5-1 and J is TRBJ2-2; without DNA, the TCRdb call of TRBD2 cannot be checked. Germline V gives CDR1 SGHRS, CDR2 YFSETQ. The length of the CDR3 is 16 residues. Based on the CDR3 plus reference TRBV5-1 and TRBJ2-2, the full variable domain is KAGVTQTPRYLIKTRGQQVTLSCSPISGHRSVSWYQQTPGQGLQFLFEYFSETQRNKGNFPGRFSGRQFSNSRSEMNVSTLELGDSALYLCASSFIAGVITGELFFGEGSRLTVL.

The J gene is TRBJ1-6, the V gene TRBV5-4; there is no DNA to check the TCRdb D call of TRBD1. Per the germline V gene, CDR1 is SGHNT and CDR2 is YYREEE (reference sequence). The CDR3 runs to 15 residues. CDR3 amino acids: CASTAPDRPNSPLHF.

The chain is built from TRBV7-2 and TRBJ2-2; lacking DNA, the TRBD2 call made by TCRdb goes unchecked. The CDR3 loop spans 15 amino acids. The germline gives CDR1 SGHTA, CDR2 FQGNSA. CDR3 sequence: CASSPGRLLTGELFF.

V gene TRBV7-2 combines with J gene TRBJ1-5. The CDR3 length is 14 residues. Germline CDR1 is SGHTA and CDR2 is FQGNSA. The CDR3 sequence is CASSQWTEDQPQHF.

V is TRBV4-2 and J is TRBJ2-1; TCRdb's D gene call, TRBD1, goes unchecked for lack of DNA. Germline V gene lookup returns CDR1 LGHNA and CDR2 YNFKEQ. CDR3 length: 19 amino acids. CDR3 sequence reads: CASSAYFRERKTRPNEQFF.

The chain employs TRBV5-4 and TRBJ1-2; TCRdb outputs TRBD1, but without DNA this stays unchecked. Germline V CDR1 and CDR2: SGHNT, YYREEE (reference sequence). There are 15 residues in the CDR3. CDR3 residues: CASSLATGSYYGYTF.

This rearrangement joins TRBV29-1 to TRBJ2-1. This CDR3 spans 11 amino acids. Germline V gene lookup returns CDR1 SQVTM and CDR2 ANQGSEA. The CDR3 loop is CSVTSFNEQFF.

CDR3: CASSLREGVTDTQYF. V is TRBV5-1 and J is TRBJ2-3; TCRdb's assignment of TRBD2 cannot be checked, as there is no DNA. Per germline, CDR1 SGHRS and CDR2 YFSETQ. The CDR3 loop spans 15 amino acids.

The V call is TRBV27, the J call TRBJ2-7; TCRdb calls TRBD1, which cannot be checked without DNA. CDR3 length: 16 residues. Germline V gene sequence: CDR1 MNHEY, CDR2 SMNVEV (reference sequence). CDR3 residues: CASSLYGTGMSYEQYF.

The rearrangement uses TRBV7-2 and TRBJ2-1; no DNA is available, so the TRBD2 call from TCRdb remains unchecked. Germline-derived CDR1 and CDR2 are SGHTA and FQGNSA. The length of the CDR3 is 15 residues. The CDR3 sequence is CASSPLAIGGDEQFF.

This chain connects TRBV20-1 to TRBJ2-5; lacking DNA, the TRBD1 call made by TCRdb goes unchecked. The CDR3 extends over 15 amino acids. Looked up from germline, CDR1 is DFQATT and CDR2 is SNEGSKA (reference sequence). CDR3 sequence reads: CSARPGTERGETQYF.

The rearrangement uses TRBV27 and TRBJ2-3; TCRdb lists TRBD1, though no DNA is available to test this call. This CDR3 spans 14 amino acids. Looked up from germline, CDR1 is MNHEY and CDR2 is SMNVEV (reference sequence). The CDR3 loop is CASSLTGSSDTQYF.

The chain is built from TRBV19 and TRBJ2-3; TCRdb's assignment of TRBD1 cannot be checked, as there is no DNA. The CDR3 has 16 residues. From germline, CDR1 is LNHDA and CDR2 SQIVND (reference sequence). The CDR3 spells CASRTSGYRGTDTQYF.

The rearrangement links TRBV7-8 to TRBJ2-7; TCRdb gives TRBD2 as the D gene, but with no DNA this cannot be confirmed. Germline V gives CDR1 SGHVS, CDR2 FQNEAQ. CDR3 length: 14 amino acids. The CDR3 sequence: CASNGLAGAPEQYF.

J is TRBJ2-1 and V is TRBV6-5; TCRdb outputs TRBD2, but without DNA this stays unchecked. The CDR3 sequence is 18 residues long. Germline CDR1 and CDR2: MNHEY and SVGAGI. The CDR3 protein is CASRTTSGRARWTNEQFF.

This chain uses TRBV7-6 with TRBJ1-2. CDR3 length: 15 amino acids. The germline gives CDR1 SGHVS, CDR2 FNYEAQ. CDR3 region: CASSPGQLGDYGYTF. The full variable domain, rest sourced from reference TRBV7-6 and TRBJ1-2, is GAGVSQSPRYKVTKRGQDVALRCDPISGHVSLYWYRQALGQGPEFLTYFNYEAQQDKSGLPNDRFSAERPEGSISTLTIQRTEQRDSAMYRCASSPGQLGDYGYTFGSGTRLTVV.

This chain links TRBV11-3 with TRBJ2-5; the TCRdb D gene call, TRBD1, has no DNA to confirm it. The CDR3 sequence is 13 residues long. Per the germline V gene, CDR1 is SGHNT and CDR2 is YENEEA. The CDR3 here is CASSPGELETQYF. Based on the CDR3 plus reference TRBV11-3 and TRBJ2-5, the full variable domain is EAGVVQSPRYKIIEKKQPVAFWCNPISGHNTLYWYLQNLGQGPELLIRYENEEAVDDSQLPKDRFSAERLKGVDSTLKIQPAELGDSAVYLCASSPGELETQYFGPGTRLLVL.

The gene calls are TRBV3-1 and TRBJ2-2; lacking DNA, the TRBD2 call made by TCRdb goes unchecked. Germline V CDR1 and CDR2: LGHDT, YNNKEL (reference sequence). The CDR3 runs to 19 residues. CDR3 amino acids: CASSQFFAWASGSSGELFF.

This sequence joins TRBV11-3 and TRBJ1-1. The CDR3 extends over 14 amino acids. Germline lookup yields CDR1 SGHNT and CDR2 YENEEA. The CDR3 sequence is CASSPDGMNTEAFF.